The 7 T cell receptor beta chains below all came from one sample that was sequenced in a study of CD8+ T cells in alopecia areata. Following RNA extraction, reverse transcription yielded cDNA that acted as the sequencing template. Only in-frame clones appear in the TCRdb table, and some are missing; sequencing was by immunoSEQ multiplex PCR. In the table there are around 100,000 clones, roughly 53% of which are singletons. The specimen sequenced was CD4+ T cells sorted from blood. These receptors were collected from a human donor in good health.

This clone appeared once. The rearrangement uses TRBV5-1 and TRBJ2-7; 7 bases are shared with TRBD1. The CDR3 covers 15 residues. Looked up from germline, CDR1 is SGHRS and CDR2 is YFSETQ. V lost 0 bases, J lost 5 bases, and 8 bases stayed unmatched. In nucleotides, the CDR3 is TGCGCCAGCAGCTTGGGACAGGGTGCCCTCCACGAGCAGTACTTC. This gives the protein CASSLGQGALHEQYF.

This rearrangement joins TRBV5-6 to TRBJ2-7, with TRBD1 as a possible D gene (6 bases). Trimming stripped 3 bases from V and 5 bases from J, with 9 bases between. Germline V lookup: CDR1 SGHDT, CDR2 YYEEEE. The CDR3 is 12 amino acids. CDR3 loop: CASSYRANEQYF. CDR3 bases: TGTGCCAGCAGCTACAGGGCTAACGAGCAGTACTTC.

In its sample, this clone was seen once. Relative to the germline gene, one junction end is altered; a read error may explain this. The J gene is TRBJ2-7, the V gene TRBV30; D not resolved. Germline values: CDR1 GTSNPN, CDR2 SVGIG (reference sequence). The CDR3 runs 14 residues. CDR3 in amino acids: CAWIPSRRPASASF. CDR3 nucleotide sequence: TGTGCCTGGATCCCTTCAAGGCGGCCGGCTTCAGCGAGCTTC.

This rearrangement joins TRBV30 to TRBJ1-2; no definite D call. The germline gives CDR1 GTSNPN, CDR2 SVGIG (reference sequence). V lost 3 bases to trimming and J lost 8 bases, with 10 bases between them. This CDR3 spans 11 amino acids. The CDR3, as DNA: TGTGCCTGGAGGCGTCAAGGAGGCTACACCTTC. Translated, it gives CAWRRQGGYTF.

The V call is TRBV30, the J call TRBJ2-3; 11 nucleotides match TRBD2. CDR3 length equals 18 residues. Germline loops: CDR1 GTSNPN, CDR2 SVGIG (reference sequence). Losses at the gene ends were 0 bases for V and 2 bases for J; bases not matched to a gene: 10. Here the CDR3 DNA reads TGTGCCTGGAGTGTAGGAGGGCTAGCGGGGGGTTACACAGATACGCAGTATTTT. Protein: CAWSVGGLAGGYTDTQYF.

V usage is TRBV30 and J usage is TRBJ2-5; D not certain. V lost 1 base, J lost 6 bases, and 6 bases lay in between. Germline CDR1 reads GTSNPN; CDR2 reads SVGIG (reference sequence). CDR3 length: 11 residues. DNA of the CDR3: TGTGCCTGGAGTGCATCGAAGACCCAGTACTTC. Protein product: CAWSASKTQYF.

This clone was detected only a few times. The rearrangement links TRBV15 to TRBJ2-5; perhaps TRBD1 as D (5 bases). This CDR3 has 16 amino acids. Between the trimmed V and J ends, which lost 5 bases and 0 bases, there was a span of 16 bases. The germline V gene has CDR1 LNHNV and CDR2 YYDKDF (reference sequence). The CDR3 sequence: CATSGALWKDQETQYF. CDR3 coding DNA: TGTGCCACCAGCGGGGCGCTTTGGAAAGACCAAGAGACCCAGTACTTC.